This is a list of T cell receptor beta chains from one sample in a study of T cells in narcolepsy. Data came from immunoSEQ multiplex PCR; TCRdb stores just in-frame clones and leaves some out. Among 25,000 to 35,000 clones, approximately 87% were seen once, and the ten largest hold 0.95% to 1.5%. The sequencing sample was made of CD45RA- memory CD4+ T cells from PBMCs. The receptors shown here come from a human donor with narcolepsy. CDR3s leave out the opening cysteine and the closing phenylalanine or tryptophan.

TRBV7-2,13,ASSPRGDPNTEAF
TRBV7-8,13,ASSRSRGSTDTQY
TRBV7-6,14,ASSSKGGVDRGTQY
TRBV18,14,ASSIGGPGGADTQY
TRBV11-2,16,ASSLEPPASSYNSPLH
TRBV2,12,ASRDRVSNQPQH
TRBV6-5,13,ASKGLGDRDYEQY
TRBV4-3,11,ASSQEQGSEAF
TRBV29-1,14,SVLAGGTANTGELF
TRBV5-1,12,ASSLGGPNEKLF
TRBV7-2,11,ASSFDRQYGYT
TRBV6-1,12,ASRRAPNTGELF
TRBV7-9,13,ASSPRQVFTDTQY
TRBV19,14,ASSGGTGKFSSPLH
TRBV6-1,12,ASSSRGRGAEQY
TRBV14,13,ASSQDSSRGGKLF
TRBV6-5,13,ASGQLATSTDTQY
TRBV9,10,ASASGQETQY
TRBV19,10,ASRLAGETQY
TRBV7-9,11,ASSLVERDEQF
TRBV6-7,15,ASRVAGGIATYNEQF
TRBV25-1,10,ASSGGWETQY